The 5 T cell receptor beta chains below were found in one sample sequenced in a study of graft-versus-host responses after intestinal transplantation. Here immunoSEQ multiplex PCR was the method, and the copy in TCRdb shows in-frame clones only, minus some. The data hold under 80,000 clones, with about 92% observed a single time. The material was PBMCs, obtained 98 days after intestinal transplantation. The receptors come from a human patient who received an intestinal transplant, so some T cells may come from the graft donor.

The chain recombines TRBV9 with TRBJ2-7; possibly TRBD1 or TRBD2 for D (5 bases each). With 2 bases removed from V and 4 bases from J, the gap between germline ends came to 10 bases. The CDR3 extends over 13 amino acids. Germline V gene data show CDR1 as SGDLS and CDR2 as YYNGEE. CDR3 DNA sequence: TGTGCCAGCAGCGTCTCTGAGGGGTACGAGCAGTACTTC. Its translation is CASSVSEGYEQYF.

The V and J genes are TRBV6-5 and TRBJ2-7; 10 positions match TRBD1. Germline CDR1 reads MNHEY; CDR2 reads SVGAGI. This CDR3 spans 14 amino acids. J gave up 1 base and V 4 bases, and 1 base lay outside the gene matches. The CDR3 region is CASSWDRGSYEQYF. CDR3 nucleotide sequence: TGTGCCAGCAGTTGGGACAGGGGTTCCTACGAGCAGTACTTC.

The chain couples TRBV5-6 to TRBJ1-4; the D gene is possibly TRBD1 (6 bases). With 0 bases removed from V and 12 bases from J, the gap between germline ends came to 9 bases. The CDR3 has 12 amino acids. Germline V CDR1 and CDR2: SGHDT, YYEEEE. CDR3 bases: TGTGCCAGCAGCTTGGACAGGGAGGAACTGTTTTTT. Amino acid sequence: CASSLDREELFF.

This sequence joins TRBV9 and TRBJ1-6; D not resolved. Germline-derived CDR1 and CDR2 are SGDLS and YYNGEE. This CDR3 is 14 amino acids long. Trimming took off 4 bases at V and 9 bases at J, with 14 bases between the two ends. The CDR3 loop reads CASSKGSMSSPLHF. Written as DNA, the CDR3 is TGTGCCAGCAGCAAAGGGAGTATGAGTTCACCCCTCCACTTT.

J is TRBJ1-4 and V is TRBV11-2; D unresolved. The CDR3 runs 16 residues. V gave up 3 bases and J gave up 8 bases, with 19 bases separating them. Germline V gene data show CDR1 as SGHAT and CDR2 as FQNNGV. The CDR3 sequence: CASSFDYGVLREKLFF. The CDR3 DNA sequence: TGTGCCAGCAGCTTCGACTACGGGGTTCTTCGCGAAAAACTGTTTTTT.